The 22 T cell receptor beta chains reported below all come from one sample, sequenced in a study of cytomegalovirus exposure and HLA in healthy donors. The PCR used 60 Vbeta and 13 Jbeta primers. TCRdb's table, derived via immunoSEQ multiplex PCR, lists solely in-frame clones and lacks some. The sample holds some 170,000 clones, roughly 80% seen once. The specimen sequenced was PBMCs. The receptors were sampled from a woman aged 18-30 years in good health and CMV-seropositive.

The genes are TRBV19 and TRBJ1-5; TRBD1 matches at 11 bases. The CDR3 is made up of 18 amino acids. The trim removed 6 bases at V and 0 bases at J, leaving 10 bases unmatched. The V gene's germline CDR1 is LNHDA and CDR2 SQIVND (reference sequence). CDR3 sequence: CASRGGTGGQGSNQPQHF. The CDR3 DNA reads as TGTGCCAGTAGGGGTGGGACAGGGGGACAGGGTAGCAATCAGCCCCAGCATTTT. Drawing the rest from reference TRBV19 and TRBJ1-5, the complete variable domain is DGGITQSPKYLFRKEGQNVTLSCEQNLNHDAMYWYRQDPGQGLRLIYYSQIVNDFQKGDIAEGYSVSREKKESFPLTVTSAQKNPTAFYLCASRGGTGGQGSNQPQHFGDGTRLSIL.

The rearrangement joins TRBV5-1 to TRBJ2-1, with D possibly being TRBD1 (5 bases). Germline-derived CDR1 and CDR2 are SGHRS and YFSETQ. This CDR3 has 15 residues. The V end lost 0 bases, the J end lost 2 bases, and 9 bases lay between the germline ends. CDR3 bases: TGCGCCAGCAGCTTGGCCCAGGGCCCCTACAATGAGCAGTTCTTC. Translating gives CASSLAQGPYNEQFF.

CDR3 DNA sequence: TGTGCCAGCAGCTCGGAAGAGACCCAGTACTTC. It is translated as CASSSEETQYF. The rearrangement joins TRBV2 to TRBJ2-5; D unresolved. The CDR3 sequence is 11 residues long. Germline loops: CDR1 SNHLY, CDR2 FYNNEI. Trimming cost V 6 bases and J 3 bases, with 5 bases left between them.

The chain recombines TRBV27 with TRBJ1-1, with D possibly being TRBD1 (5 bases). The germline V and J ends were trimmed by 6 bases and 0 bases, with 20 bases remaining between them. There are 17 residues in the CDR3. Germline assignment: CDR1 MNHEY and CDR2 SMNVEV (reference sequence). In DNA, the CDR3 is TGTGCCAGCAGCCCCTATACGGCAGACAGAATGAACACTGAAGCTTTCTTT. Its translation: CASSPYTADRMNTEAFF.

The chain uses TRBV2 and TRBJ2-2, with TRBD2 as a possible D gene (6 bases). The CDR3 is 14 amino acids. Deletions cut 8 bases from V and 1 base from J, with 11 bases between. Germline CDR1 SNHLY, CDR2 FYNNEI. CDR3 amino acids: CASPRGENTGELFF. The CDR3 DNA reads as TGTGCCAGCCCCCGCGGGGAGAACACCGGGGAGCTGTTTTTT. Drawing the rest from reference TRBV2 and TRBJ2-2, the complete variable domain is EPEVTQTPSHQVTQMGQEVILRCVPISNHLYFYWYRQILGQKVEFLVSFYNNEISEKSEIFDDQFSVERPDGSNFTLKIRSTKLEDSAMYFCASPRGENTGELFFGEGSRLTVL.

CDR3 sequence: CASRQRGGTGEAFF. Written as DNA, the CDR3 is TGTGCCAGCAGGCAGAGGGGGGGGACAGGTGAAGCTTTCTTT. The rearrangement uses TRBV6-1 and TRBJ1-1, with 8 bases fitting TRBD1. The V and J ends lost 6 bases and 7 bases, in that order; junction bases with no gene match: 10. This CDR3 spans 14 amino acids. CDR1 and CDR2 (germline): MNHNS, SASEGT.

The genes are TRBV5-4 and TRBJ1-6, with 8 positions matching TRBD1. This CDR3 region has 15 residues. With V trimmed by 5 bases and J by 7 bases, 8 bases remained unmatched. CDR1 is SGHNT, CDR2 YYREEE, per germline (reference sequence). The DNA for the CDR3 is TGTGCCAGCAGTCGGGACAGGCTTCGGAATTCACCCCTCCACTTT. The encoded protein is CASSRDRLRNSPLHF. The full variable domain, completed using reference TRBV5-4 and TRBJ1-6, is ETGVTQSPTHLIKTRGQQVTLRCSSQSGHNTVSWYQQALGQGPQFIFQYYREEENGRGNFPPRFSGLQFPNYSSELNVNALELDDSALYLCASSRDRLRNSPLHFGNGTRLTVT.

The chain has TRBV19 and TRBJ1-1; D not resolved. V was shortened by 7 bases and J by 4 bases, with 19 bases between the two germline ends. Germline values: CDR1 LNHDA, CDR2 SQIVND (reference sequence). The CDR3 is 15 amino acids. CDR3: CASTSGLGGGTEAFF. In DNA form, the CDR3 reads TGTGCCAGTACCTCGGGGTTGGGAGGCGGCACTGAAGCTTTCTTT.

The rearrangement joins TRBV7-9 to TRBJ2-1; D ambiguous. The CDR3 has 15 residues. CDR1 and CDR2 from the germline V gene are SEHNR and FQNEAQ (reference sequence). V was cut by 4 bases and J by 0 bases, with 10 bases left in between. The CDR3 spells CASSSTTRSYNEQFF. In DNA form, the CDR3 reads TGTGCCAGCAGCTCCACGACACGCTCCTACAATGAGCAGTTCTTC.

The chain recombines TRBV4-2 with TRBJ2-6; the D is unclear. V gave up 6 bases and J gave up 3 bases, with 12 bases separating them. Per the germline V gene, CDR1 is LGHNA and CDR2 is YNFKEQ. The CDR3 consists of 15 residues. The CDR3, as DNA: TGTGCCAGCAGACTTGGGCAAGGTGGGGCCAACGTCCTGACTTTC. Its protein is CASRLGQGGANVLTF.

The rearrangement joins TRBV25-1 to TRBJ2-2; 9 bases agree with TRBD2. Germline CDR1 and CDR2: MGHDK and SYGVNS. This CDR3 region has 17 residues. With V trimmed by 5 bases and J by 8 bases, 15 bases remained unmatched. CDR3 DNA: TGTGCCAGCAGTTTGGCTAGCGGGGAGGAACCCATTGGGGAGCTGTTTTTT. Translation: CASSLASGEEPIGELFF. The whole variable domain, remainder taken from reference TRBV25-1 and TRBJ2-2, is EADIYQTPRYLVIGTGKKITLECSQTMGHDKMYWYQQDPGMELHLIHYSYGVNSTEKGDLSSESTVSRIRTEHFPLTLESARPSHTSQYLCASSLASGEEPIGELFFGEGSRLTVL.

V and J are TRBV2 and TRBJ1-5; D gene unclear. The CDR3 extends over 16 amino acids. Looked up from germline, CDR1 is SNHLY and CDR2 is FYNNEI. Trimming took 1 base from V and 1 from J, leaving 11 bases between them. CDR3 protein: CASSEVPGASNQPQHF. CDR3 in DNA: TGTGCCAGCAGTGAAGTCCCGGGAGCAAGCAATCAGCCCCAGCATTTT. The variable domain in full, completed from reference TRBV2 and TRBJ1-5, reads EPEVTQTPSHQVTQMGQEVILRCVPISNHLYFYWYRQILGQKVEFLVSFYNNEISEKSEIFDDQFSVERPDGSNFTLKIRSTKLEDSAMYFCASSEVPGASNQPQHFGDGTRLSIL.

The V gene is TRBV5-4, the J gene TRBJ2-3, with TRBD1 identical over 7 bases. The J segment lost 5 bases and the V segment lost 3 bases, leaving 6 bases of the junction unmatched. Germline-derived CDR1 and CDR2 are SGHNT and YYREEE (reference sequence). The CDR3 runs 14 residues. The CDR3: CASSSERQGDTQYF. For the CDR3, the DNA is TGTGCCAGCAGCTCTGAAAGACAGGGAGATACGCAGTATTTT.

The rearrangement joins TRBV6-1 to TRBJ1-5, with D maybe TRBD1 (6 bases). The CDR3 spans 14 residues. CDR1 and CDR2 from the germline V gene are MNHNS and SASEGT. With 4 bases removed from V and 5 bases from J, the gap between germline ends came to 12 bases. CDR3: CASSVRDIYQPQHF. DNA of the CDR3: TGTGCCAGCAGTGTAAGGGACATCTATCAGCCCCAGCATTTT.

CDR3 in amino acids: CASSRRQPRNTEAFF. CDR3 nucleotide sequence: TGTGCCAGCAGCCGGAGACAGCCAAGGAACACTGAAGCTTTCTTT. The genes are TRBV5-6 and TRBJ1-1; TRBD1 might be the D (5 bases). Trimming took 4 bases from V and 1 from J, leaving 14 bases between them. The CDR3 is 15 residues long. Germline loops: CDR1 SGHDT, CDR2 YYEEEE. The whole variable domain, filled in from reference TRBV5-6 and TRBJ1-1, reads DAGVTQSPTHLIKTRGQQVTLRCSPKSGHDTVSWYQQALGQGPQFIFQYYEEEERQRGNFPDRFSGHQFPNYSSELNVNALLLGDSALYLCASSRRQPRNTEAFFGQGTRLTVV.

This sequence joins TRBV7-9 and TRBJ1-5; D might be TRBD1 (5 bases). Trimming pared 4 bases from V and 7 bases from J, leaving 20 bases between. This CDR3 spans 16 amino acids. Germline CDR1 and CDR2: SEHNR and FQNEAQ (reference sequence). CDR3 sequence reads: CASSSAYGGVVQPQHF. The CDR3 coding sequence is TGTGCCAGCAGCTCAGCATACGGGGGAGTAGTGCAGCCCCAGCATTTT.

The chain combines TRBV27 with TRBJ2-7, with D maybe TRBD1 (6 bases). V lost 5 bases and J lost 7, with 18 bases in between. The CDR3 loop spans 14 amino acids. CDR1 is MNHEY, CDR2 SMNVEV, per germline (reference sequence). CDR3 nucleotide sequence: TGTGCCAGCAGTGTCCAGGGGTTTTATGGGGAGCAGTACTTC. Residues: CASSVQGFYGEQYF.

The rearrangement uses TRBV28 and TRBJ1-2, with 7 positions matching TRBD1. The CDR3 runs to 13 residues. The junction had 5 bases not matched to a gene; V was cut back by 6 bases and J by 4 bases. CDR1 and CDR2 (germline): MDHEN, SYDVKM. CDR3 amino acids: CASSPTGSYGYTF. CDR3 DNA sequence: TGTGCCAGCAGCCCGACAGGGTCCTATGGCTACACCTTC.

V is TRBV28 and J is TRBJ2-7; 8 positions match TRBD1. After removal of 7 bases from V and 3 bases from J, the junction contained 11 bases not matched to a gene. The CDR3 is 15 amino acids. Germline V gives CDR1 MDHEN, CDR2 SYDVKM. The DNA of the CDR3 is TGTGCCAGCACGGTTTCGGACAGGGAATACTACGAGCAGTACTTC. Protein product: CASTVSDREYYEQYF.

In nucleotides, the CDR3 is TGCGCCAGCAGGGGACTTGGGGAAAAACTGTTTTTT. Protein sequence: CASRGLGEKLFF. V and J are TRBV10-1 and TRBJ1-4, with D perhaps matching TRBD1 (5 bases). V was cut by 6 bases and J by 8 bases, with 10 bases left in between. CDR1 and CDR2 (germline): WNHNN, SYGVQD (reference sequence). This CDR3 contains 12 residues.

This clone turned up a few times. The chain is built from TRBV7-8 and TRBJ2-7, with TRBD2 matching over 10 bases. This CDR3 has 17 residues. Germline-derived CDR1 and CDR2 are SGHVS and FQNEAQ. V lost 1 base to trimming and J lost 2 bases; unmatched junction nucleotides: 8. The CDR3: CASSLGLAGGLTYEQYF. The CDR3 bases are TGTGCCAGCAGCTTAGGTTTAGCGGGGGGTTTAACCTACGAGCAGTACTTC.

The chain is built from TRBV27 and TRBJ1-6; D is perhaps TRBD1 (5 bases). The CDR3 covers 14 residues. With 2 bases removed from V and 7 bases from J, the gap between germline ends came to 9 bases. Germline V gene sequence: CDR1 MNHEY, CDR2 SMNVEV (reference sequence). The CDR3 DNA sequence: TGTGCCAGCAGTTTAGACAGAACAAATTCACCCCTCCACTTT. Translating it yields CASSLDRTNSPLHF.